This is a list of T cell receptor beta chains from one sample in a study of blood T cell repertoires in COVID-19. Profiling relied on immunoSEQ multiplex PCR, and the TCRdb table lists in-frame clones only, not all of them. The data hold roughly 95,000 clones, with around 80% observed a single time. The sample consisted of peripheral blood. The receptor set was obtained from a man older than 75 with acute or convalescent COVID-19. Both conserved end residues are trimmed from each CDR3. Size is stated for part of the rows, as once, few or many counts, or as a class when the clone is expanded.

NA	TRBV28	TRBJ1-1	ASRQPTGLEAF
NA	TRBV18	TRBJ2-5	ASSLDRVETQY
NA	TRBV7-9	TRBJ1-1	ASSGEGYTEAF
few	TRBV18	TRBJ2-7	ASSPSGQPIAGEQY
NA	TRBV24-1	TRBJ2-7	ATSDRDYRGGEQY
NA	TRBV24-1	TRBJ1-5	ATSAVNSNQPQH
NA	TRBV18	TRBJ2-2	ASSLRGTGELF
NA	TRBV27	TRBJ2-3	ASSLSGLAGSTDTQY
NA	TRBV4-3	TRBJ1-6	ASSHGTGLSPLH
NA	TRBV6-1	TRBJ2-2	ASSELGELF
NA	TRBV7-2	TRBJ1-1	ASSSGTGYTEAF
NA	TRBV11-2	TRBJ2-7	ASSLADRGYEQY
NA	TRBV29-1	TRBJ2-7	SASQGGRDYEQY
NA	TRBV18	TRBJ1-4	ASSPIGTNEKLF
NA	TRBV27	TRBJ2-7	ASRDSLVHEQY
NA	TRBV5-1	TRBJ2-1	ASSSAGVSYNEQF
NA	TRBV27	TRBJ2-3	ASSLSTGQGGDTQY
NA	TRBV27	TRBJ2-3	ASSPRKGNTDTQY
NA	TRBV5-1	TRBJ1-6	ASSLPGLEGNSPLH
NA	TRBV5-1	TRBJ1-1	ASSFGAENTEAF
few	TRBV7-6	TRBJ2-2	ASSPGQTNTGELF
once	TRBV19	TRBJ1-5	ASRVQGNSDQPQH
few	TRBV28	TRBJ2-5	ASSGTGTGAQETQY
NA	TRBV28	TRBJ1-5	ASSPLRGNQPQH
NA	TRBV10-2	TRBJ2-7	ASRQGDEGEQY
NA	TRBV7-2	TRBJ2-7	ASRFTPQGPYEQY
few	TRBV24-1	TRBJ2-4	ATSELKPQY
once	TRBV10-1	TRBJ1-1	ASSELGGQAF
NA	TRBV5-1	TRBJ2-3	ASSETSLAADTQY
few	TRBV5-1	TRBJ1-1	ASSLDPGQGFTEAF
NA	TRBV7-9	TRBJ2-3	ASNIQGLSTDTQY
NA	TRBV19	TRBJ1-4	ASSGSAVEDEKLF
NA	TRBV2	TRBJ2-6	ASQVGGANVLT
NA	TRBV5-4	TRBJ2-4	ASSLPGLGRNIQY
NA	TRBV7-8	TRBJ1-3	ASSLAQSSGNTIY
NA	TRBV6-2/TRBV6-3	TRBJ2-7	ASSSGLALNEQY
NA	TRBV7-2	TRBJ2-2	ASSLVTFRGRTNTGELF
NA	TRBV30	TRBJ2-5	AWSVLGETQY
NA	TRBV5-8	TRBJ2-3	ASSPDRGFGTDTQY
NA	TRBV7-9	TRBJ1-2	ASSLAGGGYT
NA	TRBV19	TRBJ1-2	ASSIEGQRAYGYT
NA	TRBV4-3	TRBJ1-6	ASSLHPTGSSPLH
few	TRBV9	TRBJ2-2	ASSVGGQGASTGELF
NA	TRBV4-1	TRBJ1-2	ASSQEVNRDYGYT
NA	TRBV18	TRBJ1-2	ASSLDRNGYT
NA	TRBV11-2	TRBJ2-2	ASSYVGEAGELF
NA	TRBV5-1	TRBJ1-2	ASSLSGSSFGYT
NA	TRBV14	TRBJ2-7	ASSRTTSVQY
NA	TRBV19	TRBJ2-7	ASSIEMTGAQHYEQY
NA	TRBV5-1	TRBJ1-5	ASSLAGLSNQPQH
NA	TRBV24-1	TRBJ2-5	ATSDSGTVETQY
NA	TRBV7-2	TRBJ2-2	ASSLRLAIAGELF
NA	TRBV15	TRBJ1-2	ATSREGGFYGYT
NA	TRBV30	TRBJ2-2	AWIGTSVAGELF
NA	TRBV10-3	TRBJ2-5	AISEGQGAETQY
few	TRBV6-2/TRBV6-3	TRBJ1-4	ASSRDTWEKLF
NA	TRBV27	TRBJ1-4	ASSPMGTQGGEKLF